This record looks at one T cell receptor beta chain sequence and its context. This entry belongs to a study of T-cell memory formation after mild COVID-19. TCRdb passed the 5' RACE reads through MiXCR, listing each CDR3 protein once. This table holds about 320,000 distinct CDR3 sequences, roughly an eighth found once. The CDR3 sequence is 16 residues long. The V end was cut by 2 bases, the J end by 4 bases, with 18 bases between. CDR1 and CDR2 from the germline V gene are SGHDT and YYEEEE. The source of this sequence is a man aged 18-30 years who had mild COVID-19 (a few samples of this study predate the infection). Cell type and time point are not known. The source material was PBMCs or a T cell subset sorted from them (not recorded which). The chain joins TRBV5-6 to TRBJ1-2; tentative D call: TRBD1 (5 bases). The CDR3 DNA is TGTGCCAGCAGCTTTGTCCCGACAGCGTCTACCTATGGCTACACCTTC. Protein: CASSFVPTASTYGYTF.